The rows below give T cell receptor beta chains drawn from one sample of a study of cytomegalovirus exposure and HLA in healthy donors. Clones were read by immunoSEQ multiplex PCR, and TCRdb kept only the in-frame ones, dropping some. The table lists over 150,000 clones, 75% to 85% of them singletons. The sample comprised PBMCs. The origin of the receptors is a boy aged 5-17 years in good health and CMV-seronegative. The CDR3 runs from the conserved cysteine through the conserved F or W. The D gene is left open where the match is weak. Where a row states a size, it is once, few, many or the class of an expanded clone; other rows omit it.

v_call	d_call	j_call	clone_size	cdr3_aa	cdr3_nt
TRBV7-2	TRBD1	TRBJ1-3	-	CASSLRQGAGGNTIYF	TGTGCCAGCAGCTTACGTCAGGGGGCTGGTGGAAACACCATATATTTT
TRBV19	TRBD1	TRBJ1-1	-	CASRKQGPLTGNTEAFF	TGTGCCAGTAGAAAACAGGGGCCCCTGACCGGGAACACTGAAGCTTTCTTT
TRBV13	-	TRBJ2-7	few	CASSLRQDSYEQYF	TGTGCCAGCAGCTTAAGACAGGACTCCTACGAGCAGTACTTC
TRBV28	TRBD1	TRBJ2-7	-	CASSGTGTGGFDEQYF	TGTGCCAGCAGTGGCACCGGGACAGGCGGATTCGACGAGCAGTACTTC
TRBV18	TRBD2	TRBJ2-3	few	CASSPPSGSQDTQYF	TGTGCCAGCTCACCCCCTAGCGGGTCACAAGATACGCAGTATTTT
TRBV7-9	TRBD1	TRBJ2-7	-	CASSLSWTGLDEQYF	TGTGCCAGCAGCTTATCCTGGACAGGTCTCGACGAGCAGTACTTC
TRBV10-3	TRBD1	TRBJ2-7	-	CAIRTGTGNEQYF	TGTGCCATCAGGACCGGGACAGGGAACGAGCAGTACTTC
TRBV18	TRBD1	TRBJ1-1	few	CASSPGTGVMIEAFF	TGTGCCAGCTCTCCAGGGACAGGGGTTATGATTGAAGCTTTCTTT
TRBV4-1	-	TRBJ2-2	-	CASSQDSRAGGGTGELFF	TGCGCCAGCAGCCAAGATTCCAGAGCCGGGGGTGGGACCGGGGAGCTGTTTTTT
TRBV30	-	TRBJ2-3	-	CAWSLGAGVFTDTQYF	TGTGCCTGGAGTTTGGGAGCAGGGGTATTCACAGATACGCAGTATTTT
TRBV6-5	-	TRBJ1-3	-	CASSPGLAPGNTIYF	TGTGCCAGCAGCCCTGGGCTTGCTCCTGGAAACACCATATATTTT
TRBV7-2	-	TRBJ1-5	-	CASSLYSQGNQPQHF	TGTGCCAGCAGCTTATATTCGCAGGGTAATCAGCCCCAGCATTTT
TRBV20-1	-	TRBJ2-1	once	CSASLYNEQFF	TGCAGTGCATCTCTGTACAATGAGCAGTTCTTC
TRBV25-1	TRBD2	TRBJ2-5	few	CASSVTSGGKETQYF	TGTGCCAGCAGTGTTACTAGCGGGGGGAAAGAGACCCAGTACTTC
TRBV6-1	TRBD1	TRBJ1-4	-	CASSRDRTNEKLFF	TGTGCCAGCTCCCGGGACAGAACTAATGAAAAACTGTTTTTT
TRBV9	-	TRBJ1-1	-	CASSEGTLNTEAFF	TGTGCCAGCAGCGAGGGGACACTGAACACTGAAGCTTTCTTT
TRBV6-5	TRBD1	TRBJ1-3	few	CASSYSDRGGNTIYF	TGTGCCAGCAGTTACAGCGACAGGGGTGGAAACACCATATATTTT
TRBV6-1	TRBD1	TRBJ1-2	-	CASRGDRVVDYGYTF	TGTGCCAGCAGGGGGGACAGGGTAGTTGACTATGGCTACACCTTC
TRBV5-1	TRBD1	TRBJ1-1	-	CASSSRQGTTEAFF	TGCGCCAGCAGCAGTAGACAGGGGACGACTGAAGCTTTCTTT
TRBV19	TRBD1	TRBJ2-5	few	CASSTGTGETQYF	TGTGCCAGTAGTACCGGGACAGGGGAGACCCAGTACTTC
TRBV5-1	-	TRBJ2-1	-	CASSLTSPPYNEQFF	TGCGCCAGCAGCTTAACTAGCCCCCCCTACAATGAGCAGTTCTTC
TRBV5-1	-	TRBJ2-1	once	CASAPGFSYNEQFF	TGCGCCAGCGCTCCCGGTTTCTCCTACAATGAGCAGTTCTTC
TRBV4-1	TRBD2	TRBJ2-1	-	CASSQEFVAGAHEQFF	TGCGCCAGCAGCCAAGAATTTGTGGCGGGAGCCCATGAGCAGTTCTTC
TRBV7-9	-	TRBJ1-1	-	CSSSLDGRLNTEAFF	TGTTCCAGCAGCTTAGACGGCAGGTTGAACACTGAAGCTTTCTTT
TRBV7-2	-	TRBJ1-2	-	CASSLNLRRVDGYTF	TGTGCCAGCAGCTTGAACCTACGACGGGTTGATGGCTACACCTTC
TRBV11-2	-	TRBJ1-1	few	CASSSPGRARGAFF	TGTGCCAGCAGCTCGCCCGGGAGGGCGCGCGGTGCTTTCTTT
TRBV6-1	-	TRBJ1-2	-	CASSVSLGAPGRQGYTF	TGTGCCAGCAGTGTATCGCTTGGGGCGCCTGGGAGGCAGGGCTACACCTTC
TRBV7-2	TRBD1	TRBJ1-4	-	CASSLTGARINEKLFF	TGTGCCAGCAGCCTCACAGGGGCCCGGATTAATGAAAAACTGTTTTTT
TRBV19	TRBD1	TRBJ1-5	-	CASSIKGTGYSNQPQHF	TGTGCCAGTAGTATTAAGGGGACAGGGTATAGCAATCAGCCCCAGCATTTT
TRBV30	TRBD1	TRBJ1-2	-	CAWNMGRTGSGYTF	TGTGCCTGGAATATGGGGAGGACAGGGAGCGGCTACACCTTC
TRBV4-3	-	TRBJ1-2	-	CASSQELAPDYGYTF	TGCGCCAGCAGCCAAGAATTGGCACCAGACTATGGCTACACCTTC
TRBV9	TRBD2	TRBJ2-1	-	CASSVDAGGTYNEQFF	TGTGCCAGCAGCGTAGATGCGGGAGGGACCTACAATGAGCAGTTCTTC
TRBV6-1	TRBD1	TRBJ1-6	few	CASSRTGTDNSPLHF	TGTGCCAGCAGTAGGACAGGAACCGATAATTCACCCCTCCACTTT
TRBV7-3	TRBD2	TRBJ2-1	-	CASSLLAGGHGEQFF	TGTGCCAGCAGCTTACTAGCGGGAGGGCATGGTGAGCAGTTCTTC
TRBV5-6	-	TRBJ2-7	-	CASSPTGTASYEQYF	TGTGCCAGCAGCCCTACCGGGACTGCGTCCTACGAGCAGTACTTC
TRBV5-6	-	TRBJ1-6	-	CASSPYRVRNSPLHF	TGTGCCAGCAGCCCGTACAGGGTGCGTAATTCACCCCTCCACTTT
TRBV30	-	TRBJ1-5	-	CAWSPGYNQPQHF	TGTGCCTGGAGTCCAGGGTATAATCAGCCCCAGCATTTT
TRBV30	-	TRBJ2-7	-	CAWTAGGSYEQYF	TGTGCCTGGACGGCCGGGGGATCCTACGAGCAGTACTTC
TRBV7-3	-	TRBJ1-1	-	CASSLSGSSRAGTEAFF	TGTGCCAGCAGCTTAAGCGGTAGTTCGAGGGCCGGTACTGAAGCTTTCTTT
TRBV2	-	TRBJ1-2	-	CASSEGAVHGYTF	TGTGCCAGCAGTGAAGGGGCAGTCCATGGCTACACCTTC